The following is a T cell receptor (beta chain) sequence with its context. The antigen remains unidentified. This sample is part of a study of T cell responses to AZD1222 COVID-19 vaccine. Study-level points and caveats: As reported, nearly half of all spike-specific TCRs target variant regions that are unmutated.

Sequenced by immunoSEQ multiplex PCR; TCRdb stores in-frame clones only, minus some. The data show 130,000 or so clones, approximately 90% seen once. The clonotype originates from an adult in good health. The sequencing here drew on peripheral blood, taken on day 0 of MenACWY control vaccination.

CDR3 DNA: TGTGCCAGCAGGAGTAGGTTTGATGAAAAACTGTTTTTT. Amino acid sequence: CASRSRFDEKLFF. The chain links TRBV7-9 to TRBJ1-4; D is unclear. With 6 bases removed from V and 6 bases from J, the gap between germline ends came to 11 bases. This CDR3 spans 13 amino acids. Germline CDR1 reads SEHNR; CDR2 reads FQNEAQ (reference sequence). The whole variable domain, remainder taken from reference TRBV7-9 and TRBJ1-4, is DTGVSQNPRHKITKRGQNVTFRCDPISEHNRLYWYRQTLGQGPEFLTYFQNEAQLEKSRLLSDRFSAERPKGSFSTLEIQRTEQGDSAMYLCASRSRFDEKLFFGSGTQLSVL.